These 22 T cell receptor beta chains share one sample of origin, sequenced in a study of cytomegalovirus exposure and HLA in healthy donors. PCR used 60 Vbeta primers and 13 Jbeta primers. Produced via immunoSEQ multiplex PCR; TCRdb's table is partial and in-frame only. The sample records under 200,000 clones, around three quarters being singletons. Source material: PBMCs. These receptors were taken from a woman in her twenties or thirties in good health and CMV-seropositive.

The count of this clone is one. This chain connects TRBV11-3 to TRBJ1-6; TRBD1 is a possible D gene (5 bases). With 2 bases removed from V and 4 bases from J, the gap between germline ends came to 6 bases. The CDR3 has 14 residues. In germline, CDR1 is SGHNT, CDR2 YENEEA. The CDR3 nucleotides read TGTGCCAGCAGCTTACGGGGGTATAATTCACCCCTCCACTTT. This codes for CASSLRGYNSPLHF.

This clone was counted only a few times. CDR3 region: CASSPRTSYSYEQYF. In DNA form, the CDR3 reads TGTGCCAGCAGCCCCCGGACTAGCTATTCCTACGAGCAGTACTTC. The chain uses TRBV11-2 and TRBJ2-7, with 8 bases fitting TRBD2. The CDR3 runs to 15 residues. V lost 5 bases, J lost 1 base, and 7 bases stayed unmatched. The germline gives CDR1 SGHAT, CDR2 FQNNGV.

In this sample, this clone turned up a few times. The chain links TRBV5-5 to TRBJ2-4; D call uncertain. CDR3 length equals 15 residues. CDR1 SGHKS and CDR2 YYEKEE come from the germline V gene (reference sequence). Trimming cost V 4 bases and J 2 bases, with 13 bases left between them. The CDR3 is CASSHQAATKNIQYF. DNA for the CDR3: TGTGCCAGCAGCCACCAAGCTGCGACCAAAAACATTCAGTACTTC.

This clone was detected only a few times. The V and J genes are TRBV5-4 and TRBJ2-1, with D perhaps matching TRBD2 (6 bases). This CDR3 spans 12 amino acids. Trimming left V 4 bases short and J 7 bases short, with 9 bases between. The germline gives CDR1 SGHNT, CDR2 YYREEE (reference sequence). The CDR3 here is CASSLAMNEQFF. DNA of the CDR3: TGTGCCAGCAGCCTAGCGATGAATGAGCAGTTCTTC.

In this sample, this clone turned up once. The final CDR3 position lacks the conserved phenylalanine or tryptophan, pointing to a likely read error. Because the CDR3's place on the DNA is in doubt, the DNA is left out and the CDR3 is given as listed by TCRdb. The chain joins TRBV21-1 to TRBJ1-2; the table's D call, TRBD1, was not checked against the DNA. TRBV21-1 is termed a pseudogene. The CDR3 totals 8 residues, both ends included. The CDR3 loop reads CASTDTRL.

This chain joins TRBV30 and TRBJ1-1, with TRBD1 as a possible D gene (6 bases). V lost 1 base to trimming and J lost 3 bases, with 18 bases between them. This CDR3 spans 16 amino acids. Germline CDR1 reads GTSNPN; CDR2 reads SVGIG (reference sequence). Here the CDR3 reads CAWSGEPGHRDTEAFF. For the CDR3, the DNA is TGTGCCTGGAGTGGGGAACCGGGACATCGTGACACTGAAGCTTTCTTT. The full variable domain, completed using reference TRBV30 and TRBJ1-1, is SQTIHQWPATLVQPVGSPLSLECTVEGTSNPNLYWYRQAAGRGLQLLFYSVGIGQISSEVPQNLSASRPQDRQFILSSKKLLLSDSGFYLCAWSGEPGHRDTEAFFGQGTRLTVV.

The chain links TRBV7-2 to TRBJ2-7; D call uncertain. Germline loops: CDR1 SGHTA, CDR2 FQGNSA. V was shortened by 5 bases and J by 1 base, with 9 bases between the two germline ends. The CDR3 runs 13 residues. CDR3 in amino acids: CASSRLGSYEQYF. The CDR3 bases are TGTGCCAGCAGCCGCCTAGGATCCTACGAGCAGTACTTC.

The J gene is TRBJ2-7, the V gene TRBV7-2, with D uncertain. In germline, CDR1 is SGHTA, CDR2 FQGNSA. This CDR3 has 13 residues. Trimming took off 4 bases at V and 4 bases at J, with 11 bases between the two ends. Here the CDR3 reads CASSYSHRYEQYF. DNA for the CDR3: TGTGCCAGCAGCTATTCCCACCGGTACGAGCAGTACTTC.

This chain links TRBV7-2 with TRBJ2-5, with 10 bases matching TRBD1. J was trimmed by 4 bases and V by 6 bases; bases with no gene match: 8. The CDR3 extends over 15 amino acids. CDR1 is SGHTA and CDR2 is FQGNSA in the germline V gene. The CDR3 coding sequence is TGTGCCAGCAGTCAGTCGACAGGGGGCTTAGAGACCCAGTACTTC. Its translation: CASSQSTGGLETQYF. The variable domain in full, completed from reference TRBV7-2 and TRBJ2-5, reads GAGVSQSPSNKVTEKGKDVELRCDPISGHTALYWYRQSLGQGLEFLIYFQGNSAPDKSGLPSDRFSAERTGGSVSTLTIQRTQQEDSAVYLCASSQSTGGLETQYFGPGTRLLVL.

The chain combines TRBV10-3 with TRBJ2-7; D is unclear. This CDR3 is 11 amino acids long. V was clipped by 3 bases and J by 5 bases, with 5 bases between them. Germline values: CDR1 ENHRY, CDR2 SYGVKD. The CDR3 protein is CAISEAHEQYF. The CDR3, as DNA: TGTGCCATCAGTGAAGCCCACGAGCAGTACTTC.

V is TRBV5-1 and J is TRBJ2-1; perhaps TRBD1 as D (6 bases). Germline lookup yields CDR1 SGHRS and CDR2 YFSETQ. This CDR3 spans 16 amino acids. V was clipped by 3 bases and J by 4 bases, with 17 bases between them. As DNA, the CDR3 is TGCGCCAGCAGCTCTCTCGGACAGCTGTATTACAATGAGCAGTTCTTC. This encodes CASSSLGQLYYNEQFF.

The rearrangement links TRBV7-2 to TRBJ2-5; tentative D call: TRBD1 (5 bases). This CDR3 has 14 amino acids. The germline V gene has CDR1 SGHTA and CDR2 FQGNSA. V lost 0 bases and J 9 bases, leaving 14 bases between the germline ends. CDR3 DNA: TGTGCCAGCAGCTTAGCTCAGGGTCCACGGGCCCAGTACTTC. Encoded protein: CASSLAQGPRAQYF.

The gene calls are TRBV11-3 and TRBJ1-1; tentatively, D is TRBD1 (5 bases). The CDR3 extends over 14 amino acids. Per the germline V gene, CDR1 is SGHNT and CDR2 is YENEEA. V lost 4 bases and J 0 bases, leaving 9 bases between the germline ends. The CDR3 region is CASSSGLMNTEAFF. CDR3 coding DNA: TGTGCCAGCAGCTCGGGACTGATGAACACTGAAGCTTTCTTT.

V gene TRBV6-6 combines with J gene TRBJ2-7, with D unresolved. The CDR3 runs to 16 residues. Germline values: CDR1 MNHNY, CDR2 SVGAGI (reference sequence). V lost 0 bases to trimming and J lost 3 bases, with 15 bases between them. The CDR3 DNA reads TGTGCCAGCAGTTACTCGACATCAGCCTCTCTCTACGAGCAGTACTTC. Its protein product is CASSYSTSASLYEQYF.

The rearrangement joins TRBV4-2 to TRBJ2-2; 10 bases are a match to TRBD2. The CDR3 has 20 residues. Unmatched junction bases numbered 14, after V lost 3 bases and J lost 1 base. In germline, CDR1 is LGHNA, CDR2 YNFKEQ. CDR3 DNA sequence: TGTGCCAGCAGCCAGCAATACTTCCTAGCGGGGGTCGTGAACACCGGGGAGCTGTTTTTT. This translates into CASSQQYFLAGVVNTGELFF.

This clone has just a few counts. The chain carries TRBV5-1 and TRBJ2-3; 7 bases map to TRBD2. Germline CDR1 reads SGHRS; CDR2 reads YFSETQ. Losses at the gene ends were 0 bases for V and 2 bases for J; bases not matched to a gene: 3. The CDR3 loop spans 15 amino acids. CDR3 sequence reads: CASSLARGDTDTQYF. CDR3 in DNA: TGCGCCAGCAGCTTGGCTCGGGGGGACACAGATACGCAGTATTTT.

The chain recombines TRBV5-6 with TRBJ2-1, with 7 nucleotides matching TRBD2. The CDR3 loop spans 15 amino acids. From germline, CDR1 is SGHDT and CDR2 YYEEEE. J was trimmed by 6 bases and V by 0 bases; bases with no gene match: 6. CDR3 protein: CASSLVGRPSNEQFF. As DNA, the CDR3 is TGTGCCAGCAGCTTGGTCGGGAGGCCCAGCAATGAGCAGTTCTTC.

The genes are TRBV4-1 and TRBJ2-1, with 10 bases matching TRBD2. Germline V gene data show CDR1 as MGHRA and CDR2 as YSYEKL. J lost 4 bases, V lost 2 bases, and 5 bases had no gene match. The CDR3 loop spans 16 amino acids. CDR3 in amino acids: CASSQSGTSEYNEQFF. The CDR3 DNA reads as TGCGCCAGCAGCCAATCCGGGACTAGCGAATACAATGAGCAGTTCTTC.

The J gene is TRBJ2-5, the V gene TRBV10-2; TRBD2 agrees at 8 bases. The length of the CDR3 is 17 residues. The trim removed 5 bases at V and 1 base at J, leaving 12 bases unmatched. Germline V gene data show CDR1 as WSHSY and CDR2 as SAAADI. The CDR3 reads CASSTSGASGSQETQYF. The CDR3 DNA reads as TGCGCCAGCAGTACATCCGGGGCTAGCGGGTCCCAAGAGACCCAGTACTTC.

The V gene is TRBV29-1, the J gene TRBJ2-1, with D possibly TRBD2 on 5 matching bases. Trimming removed 6 bases from V and 10 bases from J, with 10 bases in between. CDR1 is SQVTM, CDR2 ANQGSEA, per germline. The CDR3 runs 10 residues. As DNA, the CDR3 is TGCAGCGTCTTGGAGGTGGAGCAGTTCTTC. This gives the protein CSVLEVEQFF.

The chain joins TRBV9 to TRBJ2-2; the D gene is possibly TRBD1 (5 bases). The CDR3 runs 15 residues. V lost 0 bases and J lost 5, with 11 bases in between. Germline V gene data show CDR1 as SGDLS and CDR2 as YYNGEE. The chain's CDR3 is CASSVAGRGTGELFF. DNA of the CDR3: TGTGCCAGCAGCGTAGCTGGAAGGGGAACCGGGGAGCTGTTTTTT. Full variable domain (missing parts from reference TRBV9 and TRBJ2-2): DSGVTQTPKHLITATGQRVTLRCSPRSGDLSVYWYQQSLDQGLQFLIQYYNGEERAKGNILERFSAQQFPDLHSELNLSSLELGDSALYFCASSVAGRGTGELFFGEGSRLTVL.

The V and J genes are TRBV11-3 and TRBJ1-3; D unresolved. This CDR3 is 16 amino acids long. V dropped 5 bases and J dropped 4 bases, with 18 bases sitting between them. Germline loops: CDR1 SGHNT, CDR2 YENEEA. The CDR3: CASSQRGVTQGNTIYF. The DNA of the CDR3 is TGTGCCAGCAGCCAACGCGGAGTAACTCAGGGAAACACCATATATTTT.